Sequencing of this T cell receptor (beta chain) was carried out in a study of OX40 agonist ivuxolimab in advanced cancers. About the study: It was permissible to have had prior anti-PD-1, anti-PD-L1 or anti-CTLA-4 therapy, and about 40% had some. Study observations and caveats: The antigens recognized by the expanded peripheral T cells, that is their antigen specificity, were not determined.

This CDR3 contains 14 residues. Germline values: CDR1 MNHNY, CDR2 SVGAGI (reference sequence). Trimming removed 6 bases from V and 8 bases from J; junction bases left unmatched: 7. Worth noting for this clone: Its target is unknown.

TCRdb's copy holds only in-frame clones and misses some; the assay was immunoSEQ multiplex PCR. The sample gives 73,000 or so clones, 85% of which show up once; about 0.6% is in the top ten. The receptor was isolated from an adult with an advanced solid tumor such as melanoma, head and neck, liver or kidney cancer. J is TRBJ1-6 and V is TRBV6-6, with 7 bases identical to TRBD1. Sequenced material: CD4+ or CD8+ T cells sorted from blood, taken in a trial of the OX40 agonist ivuxolimab. CDR3 in DNA: TGTGCCAGCAGAATAACAGGGGAGGATTCACCCCTCCACTTT. This gives the protein CASRITGEDSPLHF.